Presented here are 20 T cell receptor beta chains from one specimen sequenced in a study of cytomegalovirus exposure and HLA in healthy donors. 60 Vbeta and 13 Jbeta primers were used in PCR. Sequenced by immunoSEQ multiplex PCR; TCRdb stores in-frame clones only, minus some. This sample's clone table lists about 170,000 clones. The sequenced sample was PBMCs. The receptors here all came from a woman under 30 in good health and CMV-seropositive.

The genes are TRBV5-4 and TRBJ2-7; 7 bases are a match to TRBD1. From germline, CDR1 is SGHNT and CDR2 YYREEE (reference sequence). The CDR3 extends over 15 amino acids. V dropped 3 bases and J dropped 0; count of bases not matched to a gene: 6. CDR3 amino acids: CASSSGTAYSYEQYF. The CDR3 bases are TGTGCCAGCAGCTCCGGGACAGCATACTCCTACGAGCAGTACTTC.

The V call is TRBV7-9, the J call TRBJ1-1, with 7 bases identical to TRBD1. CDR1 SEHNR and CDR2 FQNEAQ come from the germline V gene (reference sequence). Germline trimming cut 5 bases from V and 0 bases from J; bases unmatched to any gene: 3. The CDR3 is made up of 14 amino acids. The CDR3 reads CASSVTGVNTEAFF. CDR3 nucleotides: TGTGCCAGCAGCGTAACAGGGGTGAACACTGAAGCTTTCTTT. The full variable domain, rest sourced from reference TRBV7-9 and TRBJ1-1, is DTGVSQNPRHKITKRGQNVTFRCDPISEHNRLYWYRQTLGQGPEFLTYFQNEAQLEKSRLLSDRFSAERPKGSFSTLEIQRTEQGDSAMYLCASSVTGVNTEAFFGQGTRLTVV.

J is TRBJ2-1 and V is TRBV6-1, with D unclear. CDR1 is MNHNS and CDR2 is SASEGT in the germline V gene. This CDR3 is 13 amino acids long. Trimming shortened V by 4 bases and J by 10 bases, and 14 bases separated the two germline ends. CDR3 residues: CASSATPPQEQFF. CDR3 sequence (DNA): TGTGCCAGCAGTGCAACTCCACCGCAAGAGCAGTTCTTC.

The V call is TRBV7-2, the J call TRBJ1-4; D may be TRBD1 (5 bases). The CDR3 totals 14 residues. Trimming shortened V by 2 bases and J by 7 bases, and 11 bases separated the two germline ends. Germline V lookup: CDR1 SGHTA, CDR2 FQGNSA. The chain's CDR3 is CASSLRQRPEKLFF. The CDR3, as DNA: TGTGCCAGCAGCTTAAGACAGAGGCCTGAAAAACTGTTTTTT.

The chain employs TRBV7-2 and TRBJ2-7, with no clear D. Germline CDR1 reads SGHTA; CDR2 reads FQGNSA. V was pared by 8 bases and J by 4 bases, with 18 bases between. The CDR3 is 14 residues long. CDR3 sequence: CASSSRNREYEQYF. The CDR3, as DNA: TGTGCCAGCTCCTCTAGGAACCGCGAGTACGAGCAGTACTTC. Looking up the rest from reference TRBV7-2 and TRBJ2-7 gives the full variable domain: GAGVSQSPSNKVTEKGKDVELRCDPISGHTALYWYRQSLGQGLEFLIYFQGNSAPDKSGLPSDRFSAERTGGSVSTLTIQRTQQEDSAVYLCASSSRNREYEQYFGPGTRLTVT.

The CDR3 DNA follows: TGTGCCAGCAGTGACGAGGGAAATCAGCCCCAGCATTTT. The encoded protein is CASSDEGNQPQHF. The J gene is TRBJ1-5, the V gene TRBV2; no clear D gene. The CDR3 is made up of 13 amino acids. Germline V CDR1 and CDR2: SNHLY, FYNNEI. V was clipped by 3 bases and J by 4 bases, with 7 bases between them.

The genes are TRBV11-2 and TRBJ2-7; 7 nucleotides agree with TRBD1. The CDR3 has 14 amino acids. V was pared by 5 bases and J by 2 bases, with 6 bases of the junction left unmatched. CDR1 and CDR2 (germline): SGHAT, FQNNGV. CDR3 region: CASSIDRAPYEQYF. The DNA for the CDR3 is TGTGCCAGCAGCATTGACAGGGCCCCCTACGAGCAGTACTTC.

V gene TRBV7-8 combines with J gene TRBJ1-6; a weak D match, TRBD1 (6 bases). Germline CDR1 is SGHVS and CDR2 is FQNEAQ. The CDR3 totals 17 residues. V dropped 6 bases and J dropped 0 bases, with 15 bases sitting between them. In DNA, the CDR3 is TGTGCCAGCAGAGAACAGGGTCTAGGCTCCTATAATTCACCCCTCCACTTT. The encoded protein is CASREQGLGSYNSPLHF.

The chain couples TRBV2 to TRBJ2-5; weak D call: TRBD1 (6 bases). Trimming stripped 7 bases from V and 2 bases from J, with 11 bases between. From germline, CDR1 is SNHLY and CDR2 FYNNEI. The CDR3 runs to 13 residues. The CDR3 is CASMQGSQETQYF. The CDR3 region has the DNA TGTGCCAGCATGCAGGGGTCTCAAGAGACCCAGTACTTC.

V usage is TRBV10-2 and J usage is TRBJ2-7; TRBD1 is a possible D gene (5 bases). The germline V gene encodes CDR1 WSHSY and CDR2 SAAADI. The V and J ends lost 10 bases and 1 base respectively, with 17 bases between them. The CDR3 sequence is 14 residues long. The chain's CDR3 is CATRGKTVSYEQYF. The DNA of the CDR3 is TGCGCCACGAGAGGTAAGACAGTTTCCTACGAGCAGTACTTC.

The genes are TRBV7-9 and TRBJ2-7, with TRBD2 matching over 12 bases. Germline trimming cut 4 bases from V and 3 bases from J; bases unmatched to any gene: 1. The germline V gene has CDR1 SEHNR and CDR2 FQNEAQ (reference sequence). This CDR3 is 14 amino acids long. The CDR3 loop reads CASSWTSGNYEQYF. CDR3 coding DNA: TGTGCCAGCAGCTGGACTAGCGGGAACTACGAGCAGTACTTC.

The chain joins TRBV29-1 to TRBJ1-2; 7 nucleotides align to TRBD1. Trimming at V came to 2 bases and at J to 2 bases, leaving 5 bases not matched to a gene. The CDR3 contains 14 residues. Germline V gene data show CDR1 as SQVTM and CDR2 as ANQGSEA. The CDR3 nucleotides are TGCAGCGTTGAACCCAGGGGGAACAACTATGGCTACACCTTC. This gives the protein CSVEPRGNNYGYTF.

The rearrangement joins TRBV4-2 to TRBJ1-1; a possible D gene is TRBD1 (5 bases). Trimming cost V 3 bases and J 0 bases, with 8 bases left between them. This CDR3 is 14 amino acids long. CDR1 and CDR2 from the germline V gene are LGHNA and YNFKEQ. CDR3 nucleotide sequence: TGTGCCAGCAGCCAGACAGCGTTGAACACTGAAGCTTTCTTT. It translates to CASSQTALNTEAFF.

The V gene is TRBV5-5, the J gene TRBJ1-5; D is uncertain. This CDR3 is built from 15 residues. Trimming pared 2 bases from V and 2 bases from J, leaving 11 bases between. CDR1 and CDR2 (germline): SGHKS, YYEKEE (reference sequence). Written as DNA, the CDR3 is TGTGCCAGCAGCTTAGAGGGTTTGGGCAATCAGCCCCAGCATTTT. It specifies CASSLEGLGNQPQHF. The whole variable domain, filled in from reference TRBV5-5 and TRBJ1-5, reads DAGVTQSPTHLIKTRGQQVTLRCSPISGHKSVSWYQQVLGQGPQFIFQYYEKEERGRGNFPDRFSARQFPNYSSELNVNALLLGDSALYLCASSLEGLGNQPQHFGDGTRLSIL.

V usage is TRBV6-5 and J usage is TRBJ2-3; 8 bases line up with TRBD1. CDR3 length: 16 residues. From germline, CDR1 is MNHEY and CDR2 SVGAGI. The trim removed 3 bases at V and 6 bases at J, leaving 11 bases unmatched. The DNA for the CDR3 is TGTGCCAGCAGTTATAGGGCAGGGGGCAGTGGGGATACGCAGTATTTT. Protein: CASSYRAGGSGDTQYF.

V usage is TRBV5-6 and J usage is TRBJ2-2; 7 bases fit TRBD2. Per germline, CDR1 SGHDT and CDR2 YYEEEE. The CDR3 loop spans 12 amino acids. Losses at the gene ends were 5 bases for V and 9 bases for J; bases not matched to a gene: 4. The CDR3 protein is CASRSGTRELFF. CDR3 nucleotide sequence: TGTGCCAGCAGGTCCGGGACTAGGGAGCTGTTTTTT.

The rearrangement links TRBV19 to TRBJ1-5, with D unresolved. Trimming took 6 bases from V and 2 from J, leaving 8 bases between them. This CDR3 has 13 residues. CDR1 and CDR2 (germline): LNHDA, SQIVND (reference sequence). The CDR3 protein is CASSWARNQPQHF. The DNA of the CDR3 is TGTGCCAGTAGCTGGGCCCGCAATCAGCCCCAGCATTTT.

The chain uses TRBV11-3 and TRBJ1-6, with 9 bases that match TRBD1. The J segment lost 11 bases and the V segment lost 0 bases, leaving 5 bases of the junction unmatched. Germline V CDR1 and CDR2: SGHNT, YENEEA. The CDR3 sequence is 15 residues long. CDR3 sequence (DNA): TGTGCCAGCAGCTTAGAGGACAGGGGAAGTACACCCCTCCACTTT. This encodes CASSLEDRGSTPLHF. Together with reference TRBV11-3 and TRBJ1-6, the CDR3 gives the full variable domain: EAGVVQSPRYKIIEKKQPVAFWCNPISGHNTLYWYLQNLGQGPELLIRYENEEAVDDSQLPKDRFSAERLKGVDSTLKIQPAELGDSAVYLCASSLEDRGSTPLHFGNGTRLTVT.

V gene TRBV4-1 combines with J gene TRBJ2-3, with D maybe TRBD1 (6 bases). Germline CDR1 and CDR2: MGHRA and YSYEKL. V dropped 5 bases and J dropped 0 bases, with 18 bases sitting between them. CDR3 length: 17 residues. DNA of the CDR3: TGCGCCAGCAGCATAGGAGTAGGGACACGAAGCACAGATACGCAGTATTTT. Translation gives CASSIGVGTRSTDTQYF.

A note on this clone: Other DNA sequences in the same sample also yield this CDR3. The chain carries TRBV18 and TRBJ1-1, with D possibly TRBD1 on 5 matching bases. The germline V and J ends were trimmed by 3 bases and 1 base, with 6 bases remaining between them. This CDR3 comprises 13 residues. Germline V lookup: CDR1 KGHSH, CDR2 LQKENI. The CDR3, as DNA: TGTGCCAGCTCACCGGGGGGGAACACTGAAGCTTTCTTT. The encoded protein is CASSPGGNTEAFF.